The TCR beta chain described here comes from a study of radiation and T cells in renal cell carcinoma. Study at large: Nephrectomy followed 15 Gy stereotactic body radiation by 4 weeks.

A remark on this clone: The target antigen is unknown.

TCRdb keeps only in-frame clones here, not all; method: immunoSEQ multiplex PCR. The table shows about 21,000 clones, with approximately 80% occurring only once. CDR3 length: 12 residues. V was trimmed by 4 bases and J by 6 bases, leaving 10 bases between them. Germline lookup yields CDR1 SGHDT and CDR2 YYEEEE. Study results and caveats: No pretreatment tumor biopsies were available for baseline clonotypes. In blood, top tumor clones expanded by 2 weeks, shrinking by 4.

Time point here: baseline pretreatment blood. Treatment given: 15 Gy SBRT to primary tumor, nephrectomy 4 weeks later. After SBRT, blood was collected at 2 and 4 weeks, plus baseline. This clonotype originated in a man in his sixties with renal cell carcinoma. This sample comprised blood, obtained from a patient whose treatment included radiotherapy and nephrectomy. The chain employs TRBV5-6 and TRBJ1-1; unclear D gene. The CDR3 DNA reads TGTGCCAGCAGCCTTGACCCTTCTGAAGCTTTCTTT. Amino acid sequence: CASSLDPSEAFF.